One and the same sample provided the 24 T cell receptor beta chains below, sequenced in a study of blood T cell repertoires in COVID-19. Only in-frame clones appear in the TCRdb table, and some are missing; sequencing was by immunoSEQ multiplex PCR. Of roughly 73,000 clones listed, roughly 86% are singletons. What was sequenced was peripheral blood. These receptors were collected from a man aged 65-85 years with active COVID-19.

V and J are TRBV14 and TRBJ2-6; tentative D call: TRBD1 (5 bases). The germline CDR1 and CDR2 sequences are SGHDN and FVKESK. V lost 2 bases, J lost 2 bases, and 7 bases lay in between. CDR3 length: 15 amino acids. The CDR3 DNA is TGTGCCAGCAGCCAATTAGGGGCTGGGGCCAACGTCCTGACTTTC. Translation: CASSQLGAGANVLTF. The full variable domain, completed using reference TRBV14 and TRBJ2-6, is EAGVTQFPSHSVIEKGQTVTLRCDPISGHDNLYWYRRVMGKEIKFLLHFVKESKQDESGMPNNRFLAERTGGTYSTLKVQPAELEDSGVYFCASSQLGAGANVLTFGAGSRLTVL.

Concerning this clone itself: At one boundary the junction diverges from the germline segment, which might be a read error. The CDR3 DNA sequence: TGTGCCAGCACCATACGGGAGGGGGGGCTGTTTTTT. The encoded protein is CASTIREGGLFF. The rearrangement links TRBV12-3 or TRBV12-4 to TRBJ2-2, with 8 bases aligning to TRBD2. The CDR3 runs 12 residues.

The chain is built from TRBV5-4 and TRBJ2-1; perhaps TRBD2 as D (6 bases). The CDR3 spans 16 residues. Looked up from germline, CDR1 is SGHNT and CDR2 is YYREEE (reference sequence). The V and J ends lost 4 bases and 1 base respectively, with 15 bases between them. The CDR3, as DNA: TGTGCCAGCAGCCCAACCGGGGGACTGTCCTACAATGAGCAGTTCTTC. It specifies CASSPTGGLSYNEQFF.

The V call is TRBV15, the J call TRBJ1-6; 8 bases map to TRBD1. The CDR3 is made up of 14 amino acids. V was pared by 3 bases and J by 7 bases, with 2 bases of the junction left unmatched. Germline V gene sequence: CDR1 LNHNV, CDR2 YYDKDF (reference sequence). The CDR3 region is CATSSQGANSPLHF. Here the CDR3 DNA reads TGTGCCACCAGCAGCCAGGGGGCGAATTCACCCCTCCACTTT.

This clone was detected only a few times. CDR3: CASSPGGGHAEAFF. CDR3 coding DNA: TGTGCCAGCAGCCCGGGGGGGGGCCATGCTGAAGCTTTCTTT. This chain uses TRBV5-4 with TRBJ1-1, with D tentatively TRBD1 (6 bases). Germline loops: CDR1 SGHNT, CDR2 YYREEE (reference sequence). The CDR3 runs to 14 residues. V lost 4 bases and J lost 6, with 16 bases in between.

V usage is TRBV5-8 and J usage is TRBJ2-1; 12 bases map to TRBD2. CDR3 length: 15 residues. V was pared by 4 bases and J by 5 bases, with 4 bases of the junction left unmatched. Germline lookup yields CDR1 SGHTS and CDR2 YDEGEE. The CDR3 loop reads CASSPGLAGHNEQFF. CDR3 DNA sequence: TGTGCCAGCAGCCCTGGACTAGCGGGGCACAATGAGCAGTTCTTC.

V is TRBV14 and J is TRBJ2-5, with a possible D match to TRBD2 (6 bases). CDR1 is SGHDN and CDR2 is FVKESK in the germline V gene. V dropped 4 bases and J dropped 1 base, with 22 bases sitting between them. CDR3 length equals 18 residues. The CDR3: CASSPKRVGGGIQETQYF. In DNA, the CDR3 is TGTGCCAGCAGCCCAAAGAGGGTCGGGGGTGGCATCCAAGAGACCCAGTACTTC.

V usage is TRBV4-2 and J usage is TRBJ2-1, with TRBD2 matching over 16 bases. V gave up 2 bases and J gave up 9 bases; unmatched junction bases: 4. The CDR3 totals 16 residues. CDR1 is LGHNA and CDR2 is YNFKEQ in the germline V gene. The CDR3 sequence: CASSQPGTSGGGEQFF. Here the CDR3 DNA reads TGTGCCAGCAGCCAACCGGGGACTAGCGGGGGGGGTGAGCAGTTCTTC.

This clone was detected only a few times. This rearrangement joins TRBV15 to TRBJ2-6; 9 bases fit TRBD1. The CDR3 runs 20 residues. Germline CDR1 LNHNV, CDR2 YYDKDF (reference sequence). The trim removed 0 bases at V and 0 bases at J, leaving 9 bases unmatched. For the CDR3, the DNA is TGTGCCACCAGCAGAGATGGCGGGGGACAGGGATACTCTGGGGCCAACGTCCTGACTTTC. This encodes CATSRDGGGQGYSGANVLTF. Full variable domain (remainder filled in from reference TRBV15 and TRBJ2-6): DAMVIQNPRYQVTQFGKPVTLSCSQTLNHNVMYWYQQKSSQAPKLLFHYYDKDFNNEADTPDNFQSRRPNTSFCFLDIRSPGLGDTAMYLCATSRDGGGQGYSGANVLTFGAGSRLTVL.

This clone was counted a single time. V and J are TRBV19 and TRBJ1-1, with a weak D call TRBD1 (6 bases). The germline gives CDR1 LNHDA, CDR2 SQIVND (reference sequence). V was trimmed by 7 bases and J by 10 bases, leaving 19 bases between them. The CDR3 loop spans 13 amino acids. This chain's CDR3 is CASTQSGGGGAFF. The DNA for the CDR3 is TGTGCCAGTACTCAGTCGGGGGGCGGCGGAGCTTTCTTT.

V usage is TRBV5-1 and J usage is TRBJ2-7; TRBD2 matches 10 bases. Per the germline V gene, CDR1 is SGHRS and CDR2 is YFSETQ. V was pared by 4 bases and J by 2 bases, with 9 bases of the junction left unmatched. CDR3 length equals 16 residues. CDR3 protein: CASSPTIAGGAYEQYF. CDR3 DNA: TGCGCCAGCAGCCCGACTATAGCGGGAGGCGCCTACGAGCAGTACTTC.

Notes on this clone: A read error is possible here, since a much larger clone lies one base away. The chain carries TRBV7-2 and TRBJ2-7; 9 positions agree with TRBD1. This CDR3 comprises 13 residues. V shed 5 bases, J shed 7 bases, and the junction held 6 bases outside the gene matches. CDR1 is SGHTA and CDR2 is FQGNSA in the germline V gene. The CDR3 loop is CASSRDRVEEQYF. The CDR3 nucleotides are TGTGCCAGCAGCCGGGACAGGGTCGAGGAGCAGTACTTC. Drawing the rest from reference TRBV7-2 and TRBJ2-7, the complete variable domain is GAGVSQSPSNKVTEKGKDVELRCDPISGHTALYWYRQSLGQGLEFLIYFQGNSAPDKSGLPSDRFSAERTGGSVSTLTIQRTQQEDSAVYLCASSRDRVEEQYFGPGTRLTVT.

The gene calls are TRBV19 and TRBJ2-7; TRBD2 agrees at 10 bases. In germline, CDR1 is LNHDA, CDR2 SQIVND (reference sequence). Unmatched junction bases numbered 9, after V lost 3 bases and J lost 7 bases. The CDR3 runs to 15 residues. CDR3 sequence: CASSMASGSLGEQYF. The CDR3 region has the DNA TGTGCCAGTAGTATGGCTAGCGGGAGTCTGGGGGAGCAGTACTTC. Supplemented by reference TRBV19 and TRBJ2-7, the full variable domain reads DGGITQSPKYLFRKEGQNVTLSCEQNLNHDAMYWYRQDPGQGLRLIYYSQIVNDFQKGDIAEGYSVSREKKESFPLTVTSAQKNPTAFYLCASSMASGSLGEQYFGPGTRLTVT.

The chain couples TRBV4-1 to TRBJ2-2; 8 nucleotides align to TRBD1. The CDR3 consists of 17 residues. With V trimmed by 0 bases and J by 5 bases, 8 bases remained unmatched. Germline V lookup: CDR1 MGHRA, CDR2 YSYEKL. For the CDR3, the DNA is TGCGCCAGCAGCCAAGATACCGACAGGGGTGGGACCGGGGAGCTGTTTTTT. Translating gives CASSQDTDRGGTGELFF.

This chain links TRBV19 with TRBJ1-1; 10 bases fit TRBD1. The CDR3 has 16 amino acids. CDR1 and CDR2 (germline): LNHDA, SQIVND (reference sequence). J was trimmed by 1 base and V by 6 bases; bases with no gene match: 8. The CDR3 sequence: CASSPDRGPENTEAFF. The CDR3 bases are TGTGCCAGTAGCCCAGACAGGGGGCCGGAGAACACTGAAGCTTTCTTT.

The rearrangement links TRBV4-2 to TRBJ2-4; D is perhaps TRBD1 (6 bases). With 3 bases removed from V and 13 bases from J, the gap between germline ends came to 10 bases. Germline-derived CDR1 and CDR2 are LGHNA and YNFKEQ. The CDR3 extends over 11 amino acids. CDR3 amino acids: CASSQPGQQYF. CDR3 DNA sequence: TGTGCCAGCAGCCAGCCGGGACAACAGTACTTC.

The rearrangement uses TRBV19 and TRBJ2-1, with 14 bases aligning to TRBD2. The CDR3 covers 15 residues. The germline CDR1 and CDR2 sequences are LNHDA and SQIVND (reference sequence). Unmatched junction bases numbered 6, after V lost 7 bases and J lost 7 bases. CDR3 protein: CASTRTSGRSNEQFF. For the CDR3, the DNA is TGTGCCAGTACCCGGACTAGCGGGAGGTCGAATGAGCAGTTCTTC.

The V call is TRBV9, the J call TRBJ1-6; perhaps TRBD1 as D (6 bases). The CDR3 covers 14 residues. Germline loops: CDR1 SGDLS, CDR2 YYNGEE. V lost 3 bases and J 9 bases, leaving 13 bases between the germline ends. The CDR3 DNA follows: TGTGCCAGCAGCGGGGGGCCCCCGGCTTCACCCCTCCACTTT. Translated: CASSGGPPASPLHF.

This clone was observed once. The J gene is TRBJ1-2, the V gene TRBV5-4; TRBD1 aligns across 7 bases. The germline V gene has CDR1 SGHNT and CDR2 YYREEE (reference sequence). The CDR3 is made up of 12 amino acids. Trimming cost V 3 bases and J 8 bases; bases outside gene matches: 4. The CDR3 reads CASSSTGFGYTF. The CDR3 coding sequence is TGTGCCAGCAGCTCGACAGGGTTCGGCTACACCTTC.

J is TRBJ2-5 and V is TRBV7-2; D perhaps matches TRBD1 (5 bases). V lost 5 bases, J lost 1 base, and 17 bases lay in between. From germline, CDR1 is SGHTA and CDR2 FQGNSA. The CDR3 is 16 amino acids. CDR3 in DNA: TGTGCCAGCAGCAGAGGTGGGGCCCTCCCCCAAGAGACCCAGTACTTC. It yields the protein CASSRGGALPQETQYF.

This clone occurred once. J is TRBJ2-1 and V is TRBV7-9, with TRBD2 as a possible D gene (7 bases). The CDR3 is made up of 14 amino acids. Germline V gene data show CDR1 as SEHNR and CDR2 as FQNEAQ (reference sequence). V lost 7 bases and J 2 bases, leaving 12 bases between the germline ends. The CDR3 nucleotides read TGTGCCAGCACCAAGGGGGGGCCCTACAATGAGCAGTTCTTC. Its protein is CASTKGGPYNEQFF. The variable domain in full, with the rest retrieved from reference TRBV7-9 and TRBJ2-1, is DTGVSQNPRHKITKRGQNVTFRCDPISEHNRLYWYRQTLGQGPEFLTYFQNEAQLEKSRLLSDRFSAERPKGSFSTLEIQRTEQGDSAMYLCASTKGGPYNEQFFGPGTRLTVL.

V gene TRBV5-6 combines with J gene TRBJ2-3; 11 bases map to TRBD2. V shed 0 bases, J shed 6 bases, and the junction held 6 bases outside the gene matches. The CDR3 covers 16 residues. Germline loops: CDR1 SGHDT, CDR2 YYEEEE. As DNA, the CDR3 is TGTGCCAGCAGCTTGGTCGGGACTAGCGGTACCGATACGCAGTATTTT. Protein product: CASSLVGTSGTDTQYF.

This clone was counted a few times. The CDR3 here is CAWLDAGTGGFEAFF. CDR3 bases: TGTGCCTGGCTGGACGCCGGGACAGGGGGCTTTGAAGCTTTCTTT. This chain uses TRBV30 with TRBJ1-1, with 12 bases that match TRBD1. This CDR3 is 15 amino acids long. CDR1 and CDR2 from the germline V gene are GTSNPN and SVGIG (reference sequence). Germline trimming cut 5 bases from V and 7 bases from J; bases unmatched to any gene: 11. Complete variable domain (other parts from reference TRBV30 and TRBJ1-1): SQTIHQWPATLVQPVGSPLSLECTVEGTSNPNLYWYRQAAGRGLQLLFYSVGIGQISSEVPQNLSASRPQDRQFILSSKKLLLSDSGFYLCAWLDAGTGGFEAFFGQGTRLTVV.

The chain recombines TRBV28 with TRBJ2-3; a weak D match, TRBD1 (6 bases). V was trimmed by 8 bases and J by 0 bases, leaving 15 bases between them. Germline loops: CDR1 MDHEN, CDR2 SYDVKM. This CDR3 comprises 15 residues. The CDR3, as DNA: TGTGCCAGCGGAAACCGGGACACCAGCACAGATACGCAGTATTTT. Translation gives CASGNRDTSTDTQYF. Looking up the rest from reference TRBV28 and TRBJ2-3 gives the full variable domain: DVKVTQSSRYLVKRTGEKVFLECVQDMDHENMFWYRQDPGLGLRLIYFSYDVKMKEKGDIPEGYSVSREKKERFSLILESASTNQTSMYLCASGNRDTSTDTQYFGPGTRLTVL.